What follows is one TCR beta chain and its context. Its cognate antigen is unknown. This specimen includes other DNA sequences encoding the same CDR3. Germline lookup yields CDR1 SGHRS and CDR2 YFSETQ. The CDR3 sequence is 15 residues long. V was cut by 4 bases and J by 1 base, with 11 bases left in between. The source of the sample is a study of shared clonotypes between healthy human individuals. Whole-study results and caveats: Of the naive CD4 clonotypes, about 5.4% were shared across a handful of donors.

Original handling: ImmunoSEQ yielded junction-only sequences lacking quality scores, so filtering differed. Generated by immunoSEQ multiplex PCR, the TCRdb table keeps only in-frame clones and is missing some. D and trimming were read from the DNA, whereas the V and J calls and clone size are those reported in that table. This table has about 1 million clones, around 76% appearing once. The TCR originated in a man between 18 and 35 years old in good health. The chain joins TRBV5-1 to TRBJ1-4; no clear D. Sequencing was performed on memory CD4+ T cells sorted from blood. The subset: CD45RA-negative fraction. This CDR3 reads CASSPGWGTNEKLFF. The CDR3 coding sequence is TGCGCCAGCAGCCCCGGCTGGGGAACTAATGAAAAACTGTTTTTT.